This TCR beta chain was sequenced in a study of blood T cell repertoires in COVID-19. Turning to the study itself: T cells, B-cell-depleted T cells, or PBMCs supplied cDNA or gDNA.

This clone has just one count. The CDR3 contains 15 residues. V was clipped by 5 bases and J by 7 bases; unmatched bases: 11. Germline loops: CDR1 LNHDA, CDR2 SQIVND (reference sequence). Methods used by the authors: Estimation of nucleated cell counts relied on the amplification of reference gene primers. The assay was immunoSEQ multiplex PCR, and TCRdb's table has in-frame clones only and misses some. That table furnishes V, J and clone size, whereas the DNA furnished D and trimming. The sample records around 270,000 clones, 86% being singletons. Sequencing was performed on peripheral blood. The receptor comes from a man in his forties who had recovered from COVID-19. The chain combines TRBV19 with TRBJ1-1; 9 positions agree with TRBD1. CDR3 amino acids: CASSEQGARLGEAFF. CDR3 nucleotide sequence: TGTGCCAGTAGTGAACAGGGGGCTCGGTTGGGTGAAGCTTTCTTT.